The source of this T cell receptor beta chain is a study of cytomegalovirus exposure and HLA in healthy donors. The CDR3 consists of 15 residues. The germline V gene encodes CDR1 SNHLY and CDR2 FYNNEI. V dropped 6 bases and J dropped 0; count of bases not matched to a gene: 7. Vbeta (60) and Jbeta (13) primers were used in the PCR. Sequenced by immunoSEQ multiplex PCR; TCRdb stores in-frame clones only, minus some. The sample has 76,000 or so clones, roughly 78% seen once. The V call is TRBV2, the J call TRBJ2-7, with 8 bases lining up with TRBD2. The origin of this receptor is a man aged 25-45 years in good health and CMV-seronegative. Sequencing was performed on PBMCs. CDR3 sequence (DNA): TGTGCCAGCAGCCTCCCTAGCGGGCTCTCCTACGAGCAGTACTTC. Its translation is CASSLPSGLSYEQYF. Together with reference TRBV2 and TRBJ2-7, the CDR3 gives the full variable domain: EPEVTQTPSHQVTQMGQEVILRCVPISNHLYFYWYRQILGQKVEFLVSFYNNEISEKSEIFDDQFSVERPDGSNFTLKIRSTKLEDSAMYFCASSLPSGLSYEQYFGPGTRLTVT.